Presented here are 25 T cell receptor beta chains from one specimen sequenced in a study of monozygotic twins with inflammatory bowel disease (dated by TCRdb to the late 2010s). The protocol used for the library was 5' RACE. Sequencing used an Illumina HiSeq 2500. The reads went through TCRdb reprocessing, and each CDR3 protein sequence gets one entry with no DNA. The table for this sample lists about 350,000 distinct CDR3 sequences. The ten biggest clones cover 2% to 2.5% of the sample. Material: blood. The source is a human donor with ulcerative colitis or Crohn's disease, or a healthy co-twin of an affected twin (not recorded which).

The genes are TRBV10-3 and TRBJ2-7; the D call of TRBD1 rests on TCRdb alone, since no DNA is present to check it. The CDR3 runs to 15 residues. Germline-derived CDR1 and CDR2 are ENHRY and SYGVKD. CDR3 region: CAISDLQGMGYEQYF.

The chain carries TRBV15 and TRBJ2-2. The germline V gene has CDR1 LNHNV and CDR2 YYDKDF (reference sequence). The length of the CDR3 is 14 residues. The CDR3 reads CATSRVGNTGELFF.

The V call is TRBV7-6, the J call TRBJ2-3; TCRdb indicates TRBD2, and absent DNA this call remains unverified. Germline V gives CDR1 SGHVS, CDR2 FNYEAQ. CDR3 length: 14 amino acids. CDR3: CASSWREGGDTQYF.

This chain joins TRBV7-7 and TRBJ2-2; TCRdb reports TRBD2, a call that lacks DNA to check it against. The CDR3 is 15 amino acids. Germline CDR1 SSHAT, CDR2 FNYEAQ (reference sequence). The CDR3 region is CASSFGGRGTGELFF.

This chain connects TRBV20-1 to TRBJ2-3; TCRdb picks TRBD1, but there is no DNA to check that call. CDR1 and CDR2 (germline): DFQATT, SNEGSKA (reference sequence). This CDR3 is 13 amino acids long. The CDR3 loop reads CSARTGNTDTQYF.

The chain links TRBV6-5 to TRBJ1-1; absent DNA, TCRdb's TRBD1 call cannot be checked. This CDR3 contains 16 residues. Germline V CDR1 and CDR2: MNHEY, SVGAGI. The chain's CDR3 is CASSYRYRQGDTEAFF.

The chain employs TRBV12-3 or TRBV12-4 and TRBJ1-6. CDR3 size: 13 residues. The CDR3: CASSFEVGSPLHF.

The V call is TRBV7-9, the J call TRBJ2-1; TCRdb outputs TRBD2, but without DNA this stays unchecked. This CDR3 is built from 14 residues. Germline CDR1 SEHNR, CDR2 FQNEAQ (reference sequence). CDR3 residues: CASSLRGRNNEQFF.

The chain joins TRBV10-1 to TRBJ2-2; as DNA is missing, the TRBD1 call by TCRdb cannot be tested. The CDR3 is 15 amino acids. Germline values: CDR1 WNHNN, CDR2 SYGVQD (reference sequence). The CDR3 spells CASSRQGPGTGELFF.

This sequence joins TRBV2 and TRBJ2-3; TCRdb calls TRBD2, which cannot be checked without DNA. The CDR3 extends over 13 amino acids. Germline V CDR1 and CDR2: SNHLY, FYNNEI. The CDR3: CASKGTREDTQYF.

The chain recombines TRBV7-2 with TRBJ2-1; TCRdb designates TRBD2, a call that cannot be tested without DNA. The CDR3 is made up of 17 amino acids. Per the germline V gene, CDR1 is SGHTA and CDR2 is FQGNSA. CDR3 region: CASSLRLTSGVPNEQFF.

The rearrangement uses TRBV4-1 and TRBJ1-1; TCRdb proposes TRBD1, but this gene call is untestable without DNA. There are 15 residues in the CDR3. Germline-derived CDR1 and CDR2 are MGHRA and YSYEKL. The CDR3 here is CASRGAGGWNTEAFF.

The gene calls are TRBV18 and TRBJ2-1; as DNA is missing, the TRBD2 call by TCRdb cannot be tested. Germline V gives CDR1 KGHSH, CDR2 LQKENI. The CDR3 totals 13 residues. Here the CDR3 reads CASSVAGDNEQFF.

This rearrangement joins TRBV27 to TRBJ2-3; TCRdb lists TRBD1, though no DNA is available to test this call. CDR1 and CDR2 from the germline V gene are MNHEY and SMNVEV (reference sequence). The CDR3 runs to 15 residues. CDR3 residues: CATTRPGQGTDTQYF.

V is TRBV24-1 and J is TRBJ2-5; without DNA, the TCRdb call of TRBD1 cannot be checked. The CDR3 totals 16 residues. The germline V gene encodes CDR1 KGHDR and CDR2 SFDVKD. Here the CDR3 reads CATSDSGTANQETQYF.

CDR3 loop: CATATGHEQFF. The chain recombines TRBV24-1 with TRBJ2-1; TCRdb's D gene call, TRBD1, goes unchecked for lack of DNA. Germline loops: CDR1 KGHDR, CDR2 SFDVKD. This CDR3 is 11 amino acids long.

This rearrangement joins TRBV20-1 to TRBJ2-1. This CDR3 is built from 14 residues. Germline V gene sequence: CDR1 DFQATT, CDR2 SNEGSKA (reference sequence). CDR3 amino acids: CSARDVEGVDEQFF.

V usage is TRBV19 and J usage is TRBJ2-7; TCRdb's assignment of TRBD1 cannot be checked, as there is no DNA. Germline V gene data show CDR1 as LNHDA and CDR2 as SQIVND (reference sequence). The CDR3 runs 13 residues. The CDR3 loop is CASSYNRGVEQYF. Based on the CDR3 plus reference TRBV19 and TRBJ2-7, the full variable domain is DGGITQSPKYLFRKEGQNVTLSCEQNLNHDAMYWYRQDPGQGLRLIYYSQIVNDFQKGDIAEGYSVSREKKESFPLTVTSAQKNPTAFYLCASSYNRGVEQYFGPGTRLTVT.

The V call is TRBV20-1, the J call TRBJ2-3; TCRdb selects TRBD1, and the lack of DNA leaves this call unchecked. Germline-derived CDR1 and CDR2 are DFQATT and SNEGSKA (reference sequence). The CDR3 has 12 residues. Here the CDR3 reads CSGRGITDTQYF.

This rearrangement joins TRBV7-2 to TRBJ2-1; the D gene TCRdb calls, TRBD1, cannot be checked with no DNA. The CDR3 sequence is 12 residues long. Germline lookup yields CDR1 SGHTA and CDR2 FQGNSA. CDR3 in amino acids: CASSPLDRQQFF.

The genes are TRBV5-4 and TRBJ1-2; TCRdb lists TRBD1, though no DNA is available to test this call. Germline CDR1 is SGHNT and CDR2 is YYREEE (reference sequence). CDR3 size: 14 residues. The CDR3 sequence: CASSLPGSNYGYTF.

V and J are TRBV7-6 and TRBJ2-1; there is no DNA to check the TCRdb D call of TRBD2. Per the germline V gene, CDR1 is SGHVS and CDR2 is FNYEAQ. The CDR3 is made up of 14 amino acids. The CDR3 spells CASSLASGYNEQFF.

V usage is TRBV28 and J usage is TRBJ2-3; lacking DNA, the TRBD2 call made by TCRdb goes unchecked. This CDR3 has 13 residues. Germline CDR1 and CDR2: MDHEN and SYDVKM. The CDR3 spells CASSGRVTDTQYF.

The chain joins TRBV5-4 to TRBJ2-1. Germline values: CDR1 SGHNT, CDR2 YYREEE (reference sequence). The CDR3 runs to 15 residues. CDR3 protein: CASSLRSNSYNEQFF.

The chain employs TRBV4-3 and TRBJ1-2; the TRBD1 assignment by TCRdb is unverifiable without DNA. The germline CDR1 and CDR2 sequences are LGHNA and YSLEER. This CDR3 has 13 amino acids. CDR3 amino acids: CASSQDRDYGYTF.